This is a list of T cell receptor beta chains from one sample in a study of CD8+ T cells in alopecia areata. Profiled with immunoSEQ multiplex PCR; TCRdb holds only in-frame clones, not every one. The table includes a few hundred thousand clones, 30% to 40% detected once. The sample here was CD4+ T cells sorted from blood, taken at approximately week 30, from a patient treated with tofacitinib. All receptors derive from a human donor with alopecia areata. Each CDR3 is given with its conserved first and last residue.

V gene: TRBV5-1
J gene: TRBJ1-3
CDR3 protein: CASSEGDTIYF

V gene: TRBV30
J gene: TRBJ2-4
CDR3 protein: CAFTRVVAKNIQYF

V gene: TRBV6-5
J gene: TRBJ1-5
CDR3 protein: CASSYTGIQPQHF

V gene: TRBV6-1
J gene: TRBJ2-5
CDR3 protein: CASNRGRRETQYF

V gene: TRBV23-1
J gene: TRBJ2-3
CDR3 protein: CASSQTILAGVEDTQYF

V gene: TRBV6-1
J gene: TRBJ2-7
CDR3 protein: CASRTPGAGYEQYF

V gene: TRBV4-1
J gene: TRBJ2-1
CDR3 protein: CASSPRRLWGRAERGNEQFF

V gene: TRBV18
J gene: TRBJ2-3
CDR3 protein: CASSSSTDTQYF

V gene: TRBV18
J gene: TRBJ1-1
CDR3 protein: CASSSGTGRVTEAFF

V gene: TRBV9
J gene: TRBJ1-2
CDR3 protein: CASSVGDKGLYGYTF

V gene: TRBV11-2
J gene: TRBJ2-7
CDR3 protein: CASSQTGQGKYEQYF

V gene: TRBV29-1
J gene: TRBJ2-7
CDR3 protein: CSVGGWPTIYEQYF

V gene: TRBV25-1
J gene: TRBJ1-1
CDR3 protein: CASSAGTGTLDTEAFF

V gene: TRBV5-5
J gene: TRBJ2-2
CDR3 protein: CASSLTGAGTGELFF

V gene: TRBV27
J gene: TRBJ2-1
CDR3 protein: CASSSPLVTYNEQFF

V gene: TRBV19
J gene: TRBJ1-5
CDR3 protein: CASSIGGAYNQPQHF

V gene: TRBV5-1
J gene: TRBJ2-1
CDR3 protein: CASRQGSYNEQFF

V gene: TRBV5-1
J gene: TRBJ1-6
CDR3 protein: CASSLEGARGSPLHF

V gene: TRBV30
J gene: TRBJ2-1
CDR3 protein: CALTRSYNEQFF

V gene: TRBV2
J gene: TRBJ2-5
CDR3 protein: CASNGETQYF

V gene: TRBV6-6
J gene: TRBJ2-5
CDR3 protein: CASSYRGDRKETQYF

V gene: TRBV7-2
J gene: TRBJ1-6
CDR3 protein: CASSSRAHYNSPLHF

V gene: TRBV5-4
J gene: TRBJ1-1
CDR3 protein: CASSFYQGTSAFF

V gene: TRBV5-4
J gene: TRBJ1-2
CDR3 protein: CASSLDNTDNYGYTF

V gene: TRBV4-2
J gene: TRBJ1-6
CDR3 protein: CASSQDFVGVGNSPLHF

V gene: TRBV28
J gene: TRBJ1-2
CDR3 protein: CASSRWTLRGDGYTF

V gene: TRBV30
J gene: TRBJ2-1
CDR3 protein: CAWSTGSSHNEQFF